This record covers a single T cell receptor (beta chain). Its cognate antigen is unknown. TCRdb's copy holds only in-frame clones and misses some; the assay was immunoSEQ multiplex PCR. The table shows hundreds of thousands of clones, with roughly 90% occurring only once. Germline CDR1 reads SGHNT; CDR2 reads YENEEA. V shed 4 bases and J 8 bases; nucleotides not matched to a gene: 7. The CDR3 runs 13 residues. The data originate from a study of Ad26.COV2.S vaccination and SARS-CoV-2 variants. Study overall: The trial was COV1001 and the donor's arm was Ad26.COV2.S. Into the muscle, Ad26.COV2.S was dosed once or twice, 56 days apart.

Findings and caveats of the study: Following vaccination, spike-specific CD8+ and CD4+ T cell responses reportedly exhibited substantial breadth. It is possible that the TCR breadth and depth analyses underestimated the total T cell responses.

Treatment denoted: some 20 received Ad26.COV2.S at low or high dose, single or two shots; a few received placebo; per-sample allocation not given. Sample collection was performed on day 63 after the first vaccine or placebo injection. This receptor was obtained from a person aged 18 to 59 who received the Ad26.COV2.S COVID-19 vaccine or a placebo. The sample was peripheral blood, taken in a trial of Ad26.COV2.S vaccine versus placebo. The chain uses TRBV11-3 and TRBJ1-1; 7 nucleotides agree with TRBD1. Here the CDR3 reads CASSSSRQGEAFF. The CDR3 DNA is TGTGCCAGCAGCTCCTCAAGACAGGGAGAAGCTTTCTTT.